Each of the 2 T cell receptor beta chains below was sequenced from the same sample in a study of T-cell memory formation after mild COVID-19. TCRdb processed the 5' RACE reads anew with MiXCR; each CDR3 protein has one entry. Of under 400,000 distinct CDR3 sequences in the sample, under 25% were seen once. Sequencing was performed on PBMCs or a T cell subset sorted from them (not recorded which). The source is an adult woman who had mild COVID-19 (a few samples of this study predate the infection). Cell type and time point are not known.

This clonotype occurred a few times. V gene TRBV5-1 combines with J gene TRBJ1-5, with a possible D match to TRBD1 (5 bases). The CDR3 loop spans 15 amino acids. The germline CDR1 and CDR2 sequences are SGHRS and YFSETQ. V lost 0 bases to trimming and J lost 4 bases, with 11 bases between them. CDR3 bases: TGCGCCAGCAGCTTGGGCGGGGCGGGAAATCAGCCCCAGCATTTT. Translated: CASSLGGAGNQPQHF.

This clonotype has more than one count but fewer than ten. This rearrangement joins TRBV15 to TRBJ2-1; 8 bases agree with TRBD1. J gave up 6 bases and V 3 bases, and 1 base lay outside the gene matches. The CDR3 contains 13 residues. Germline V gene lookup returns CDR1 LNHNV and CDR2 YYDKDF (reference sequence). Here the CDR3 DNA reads TGTGCCACCAGCAGGGACAGGGCCAATGAGCAGTTCTTC. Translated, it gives CATSRDRANEQFF.